This TCR beta chain was recovered during a study of patients and donors after allogeneic stem cell transplantation. Via MiXCR, TCRdb re-called the RT-PCR reads, giving one row per CDR3 protein. The sample includes about a million distinct CDR3 sequences, around 17% seen only once; the top ten take roughly 6.4%. Sequencing used blood, either unsorted or a sorted T cell fraction (not recorded which). The source of this sequence is a human donor who was either an allogeneic HSCT recipient or a stem cell or donor lymphocyte infusion donor (not recorded which). It is not recorded whose cells these are; they may come from a transplant donor.

The CDR3 loop reads CASSVDVGGVGEKLFF. The DNA of the CDR3 is TGTGCCAGCAGCGTAGATGTTGGAGGAGTCGGCGAAAAACTGTTTTTT. The chain recombines TRBV9 with TRBJ1-4; D is unclear. Germline V gives CDR1 SGDLS, CDR2 YYNGEE. The length of the CDR3 is 16 residues. V was shortened by 0 bases and J by 8 bases, with 17 bases between the two germline ends.